A selection of T cell receptor beta chains follows, all from one sample in a study of cytomegalovirus exposure and HLA in healthy donors. The method was immunoSEQ multiplex PCR; TCRdb's version includes in-frame clones alone and lacks a portion of them. Among about 190,000 clones listed, 81% were seen once. Sample: PBMCs. The source of these receptors is a man aged 18-30 years in good health and CMV-seronegative. Each CDR3 is given with its conserved first and last residue. The D gene is left open where the match is weak. Size values are once, few and many counts, or a class for expanded clones, and some rows have none.

cdr3_aa: CASRSTDPSPHEQFF; cdr3_nt: TGTGCAAGTCGCTCGACAGACCCCTCTCCCCATGAGCAGTTCTTC; j_call: TRBJ2-1; v_call: TRBV12-2; clone_size: .; cdr3_length: 15; d_call: .
cdr3_aa: CASSITSGGAGRETQYF; cdr3_nt: TGTGCCAGCAGCATTACTAGCGGGGGGGCCGGTCGCGAGACCCAGTACTTC; j_call: TRBJ2-5; v_call: TRBV7-9; clone_size: .; cdr3_length: 17; d_call: TRBD2
cdr3_aa: CASSYRGDTGELFF; cdr3_nt: TGTGCCAGCAGTTACAGGGGTGACACCGGGGAGCTGTTTTTT; j_call: TRBJ2-2; v_call: TRBV27; clone_size: .; cdr3_length: 14; d_call: TRBD1
cdr3_aa: CASERTAGLKETQYF; cdr3_nt: TGTGCCAGCGAAAGGACTGCGGGGCTAAAAGAGACCCAGTACTTC; j_call: TRBJ2-5; v_call: TRBV6-5; clone_size: once; cdr3_length: 15; d_call: .
cdr3_aa: CASSRGLVRETQYF; cdr3_nt: TGTGCCAGCAGCCGTGGCCTCGTCCGAGAGACCCAGTACTTC; j_call: TRBJ2-5; v_call: TRBV14; clone_size: .; cdr3_length: 14; d_call: .
cdr3_aa: CASSPHQGYEQYF; cdr3_nt: TGTGCCAGCAGTCCACATCAGGGGTACGAGCAGTACTTC; j_call: TRBJ2-7; v_call: TRBV27; clone_size: .; cdr3_length: 13; d_call: .
cdr3_aa: CASSIFREAYNEQFF; cdr3_nt: TGTGCCAGTAGTATATTCCGGGAGGCCTACAATGAGCAGTTCTTC; j_call: TRBJ2-1; v_call: TRBV19; clone_size: few; cdr3_length: 15; d_call: TRBD2
cdr3_aa: CASSKGANSSYEQYF; cdr3_nt: TGTGCCAGCAGCAAAGGAGCGAATAGCTCCTACGAGCAGTACTTC; j_call: TRBJ2-7; v_call: TRBV6-5; clone_size: once; cdr3_length: 15; d_call: .
cdr3_aa: CATSRDTDPYEQYF; cdr3_nt: TGTGCCACCAGCAGGGACACAGACCCCTACGAGCAGTACTTC; j_call: TRBJ2-7; v_call: TRBV15; clone_size: .; cdr3_length: 14; d_call: .
cdr3_aa: CASTLLTGNYGYTF; cdr3_nt: TGCGCCAGCACCCTCCTGACAGGCAACTATGGCTACACCTTC; j_call: TRBJ1-2; v_call: TRBV10-1; clone_size: .; cdr3_length: 14; d_call: .
cdr3_aa: CASSQDDLAGDETQYF; cdr3_nt: TGCGCCAGCAGCCAAGATGATCTAGCGGGGGATGAGACCCAGTACTTC; j_call: TRBJ2-5; v_call: TRBV4-3; clone_size: .; cdr3_length: 16; d_call: TRBD2
cdr3_aa: CASTPGLGQNTGELFF; cdr3_nt: TGTGCCAGCACCCCCGGTTTGGGGCAGAACACCGGGGAGCTGTTTTTT; j_call: TRBJ2-2; v_call: TRBV9; clone_size: .; cdr3_length: 16; d_call: .
cdr3_aa: CASRNRGGSWEQYF; cdr3_nt: TGTGCCAGCCGAAATCGTGGGGGCTCCTGGGAGCAGTATTTT; j_call: TRBJ2-3; v_call: TRBV7-2; clone_size: .; cdr3_length: 14; d_call: .
cdr3_aa: CATSLQRGHGNTIYF; cdr3_nt: TGTGCCACCAGCCTTCAGAGGGGGCACGGAAACACCATATATTTT; j_call: TRBJ1-3; v_call: TRBV15; clone_size: .; cdr3_length: 15; d_call: TRBD1
cdr3_aa: CASNKLQGAGTDTQYF; cdr3_nt: TGTGCCAGCAACAAACTACAGGGGGCGGGCACAGATACGCAGTATTTT; j_call: TRBJ2-3; v_call: TRBV7-6; clone_size: .; cdr3_length: 16; d_call: TRBD1
cdr3_aa: CASSQVGGRAEQFF; cdr3_nt: TGCGCCAGCAGCCAAGTAGGCGGGAGGGCTGAGCAGTTCTTC; j_call: TRBJ2-1; v_call: TRBV4-3; clone_size: .; cdr3_length: 14; d_call: TRBD2
cdr3_aa: CAISEPSYEQYF; cdr3_nt: TGTGCCATCAGTGAGCCGTCCTACGAGCAGTACTTC; j_call: TRBJ2-7; v_call: TRBV10-3; clone_size: .; cdr3_length: 12; d_call: .
cdr3_aa: CASSLRRGDTQYF; cdr3_nt: TGCGCCAGCAGCTTGAGGCGAGGGGATACGCAGTATTTT; j_call: TRBJ2-3; v_call: TRBV5-1; clone_size: .; cdr3_length: 13; d_call: .
cdr3_aa: CASSPEGDSRLNYGYTF; cdr3_nt: TGTGCCAGCTCACCAGAAGGGGACAGTAGACTTAACTATGGCTACACCTTC; j_call: TRBJ1-2; v_call: TRBV18; clone_size: .; cdr3_length: 17; d_call: TRBD1
cdr3_aa: CASREQGALSGANVLTF; cdr3_nt: TGTGCCAGCAGGGAACAGGGGGCTTTATCTGGGGCCAACGTCCTGACTTTC; j_call: TRBJ2-6; v_call: TRBV6-4; clone_size: .; cdr3_length: 17; d_call: TRBD1
cdr3_aa: CASSSRGGGNQPQHF; cdr3_nt: TGTGCCAGCAGTTCAAGAGGGGGCGGCAATCAGCCCCAGCATTTT; j_call: TRBJ1-5; v_call: TRBV27; clone_size: .; cdr3_length: 15; d_call: TRBD1
cdr3_aa: CASSFPDSSTNYGYTF; cdr3_nt: TGTGCCAGCAGTTTTCCCGACAGCTCAACTAACTATGGCTACACCTTC; j_call: TRBJ1-2; v_call: TRBV28; clone_size: .; cdr3_length: 16; d_call: .
cdr3_aa: CAIAAGGPNGELFF; cdr3_nt: TGTGCCATAGCAGCGGGAGGGCCGAACGGGGAGCTGTTTTTT; j_call: TRBJ2-2; v_call: TRBV10-3; clone_size: .; cdr3_length: 14; d_call: TRBD2
cdr3_aa: CAWGVREQPQHF; cdr3_nt: TGTGCCTGGGGGGTCCGGGAACAGCCCCAGCATTTT; j_call: TRBJ1-5; v_call: TRBV30; clone_size: .; cdr3_length: 12; d_call: .
cdr3_aa: CASSGPTPGTGELFF; cdr3_nt: TGTGCCAGCAGTGGTCCTACCCCGGGCACCGGGGAGCTGTTTTTT; j_call: TRBJ2-2; v_call: TRBV2; clone_size: few; cdr3_length: 15; d_call: .
cdr3_aa: CASSLAGRGDSDTQYF; cdr3_nt: TGCGCCAGCAGCTTGGCCGGCCGCGGGGACTCAGATACGCAGTATTTT; j_call: TRBJ2-3; v_call: TRBV5-1; clone_size: .; cdr3_length: 16; d_call: .
cdr3_aa: CASSYEGSYEQYF; cdr3_nt: TGTGCCAGCAGTTACGAGGGTAGCTACGAGCAGTACTTC; j_call: TRBJ2-7; v_call: TRBV6-6; clone_size: .; cdr3_length: 13; d_call: .
cdr3_aa: CASTPTKRVTSGSGEQYF; cdr3_nt: TGCGCCAGCACCCCAACCAAGCGAGTGACTAGCGGGAGCGGAGAGCAGTACTTC; j_call: TRBJ2-7; v_call: TRBV5-1; clone_size: few; cdr3_length: 18; d_call: TRBD2
cdr3_aa: CASTPGLAGNEQFF; cdr3_nt: TGTGCCAGCACCCCGGGACTAGCGGGCAATGAGCAGTTCTTC; j_call: TRBJ2-1; v_call: TRBV5-6; clone_size: .; cdr3_length: 14; d_call: TRBD2
cdr3_aa: CASSPGEDTAYEQYF; cdr3_nt: TGTGCCAGCTCACCAGGGGAGGACACAGCCTACGAGCAGTACTTC; j_call: TRBJ2-7; v_call: TRBV18; clone_size: .; cdr3_length: 15; d_call: .
cdr3_aa: CASTETAAGSPLHF; cdr3_nt: TGTGCCAGCACCGAGACAGCAGCTGGTTCACCCCTCCACTTT; j_call: TRBJ1-6; v_call: TRBV27; clone_size: .; cdr3_length: 14; d_call: .
cdr3_aa: CATSTGTGGEQFF; cdr3_nt: TGTGCCACCAGCACCGGGACAGGCGGTGAGCAGTTCTTC; j_call: TRBJ2-1; v_call: TRBV15; clone_size: .; cdr3_length: 13; d_call: TRBD1
cdr3_aa: CASSLLRGRLEKLFF; cdr3_nt: TGTGCCAGTAGCCTGCTTCGGGGTCGACTTGAAAAACTGTTTTTT; j_call: TRBJ1-4; v_call: TRBV19; clone_size: .; cdr3_length: 15; d_call: .
cdr3_aa: CATMGGANEKLFF; cdr3_nt: TGTGCCACCATGGGGGGTGCTAATGAAAAACTGTTTTTT; j_call: TRBJ1-4; v_call: TRBV15; clone_size: .; cdr3_length: 13; d_call: .
cdr3_aa: CASSPSRTSEAFF; cdr3_nt: TGTGCCAGCTCCCCTTCCCGGACATCTGAAGCTTTCTTT; j_call: TRBJ1-1; v_call: TRBV7-3; clone_size: .; cdr3_length: 13; d_call: .
cdr3_aa: CASSFRLAGDITDTQYF; cdr3_nt: TGCGCCAGCAGCTTCCGACTAGCGGGAGATATCACAGATACGCAGTATTTT; j_call: TRBJ2-3; v_call: TRBV5-1; clone_size: .; cdr3_length: 17; d_call: TRBD2
cdr3_aa: CASSQAGGLVDTEAFF; cdr3_nt: TGCGCCAGCAGCCAGGCAGGGGGCTTGGTGGACACTGAAGCTTTCTTT; j_call: TRBJ1-1; v_call: TRBV4-3; clone_size: .; cdr3_length: 16; d_call: TRBD1
cdr3_aa: CAIGQSSSGANVLTF; cdr3_nt: TGTGCCATAGGACAGAGTAGCTCTGGGGCCAACGTCCTGACTTTC; j_call: TRBJ2-6; v_call: TRBV10-3; clone_size: .; cdr3_length: 15; d_call: .
cdr3_aa: CASSLRGGDKVGNTEAFF; cdr3_nt: TGTGCCAGCAGCTTAAGGGGGGGCGACAAGGTGGGGAACACTGAAGCTTTCTTT; j_call: TRBJ1-1; v_call: TRBV7-2; clone_size: .; cdr3_length: 18; d_call: .
cdr3_aa: CASSLTDSNYGYTF; cdr3_nt: TGTGCCAGCAGCCTGACCGACAGTAACTATGGCTACACCTTC; j_call: TRBJ1-2; v_call: TRBV6-5; clone_size: .; cdr3_length: 14; d_call: .
cdr3_aa: CASSQGLAGGPQFF; cdr3_nt: TGTGCCAGCAGCCAAGGACTAGCGGGGGGGCCTCAGTTCTTC; j_call: TRBJ2-1; v_call: TRBV14; clone_size: .; cdr3_length: 14; d_call: TRBD2
cdr3_aa: CASSLINLGRDTEAFF; cdr3_nt: TGTGCCAGCAGCTTAATAAACCTGGGGCGAGACACTGAAGCTTTCTTT; j_call: TRBJ1-1; v_call: TRBV7-6; clone_size: .; cdr3_length: 16; d_call: .
cdr3_aa: CASSFRFRTSLKNTEAFF; cdr3_nt: TGTGCCAGCAGTTTTAGATTCCGGACTAGCCTTAAAAACACTGAAGCTTTCTTT; j_call: TRBJ1-1; v_call: TRBV27; clone_size: .; cdr3_length: 18; d_call: .
cdr3_aa: CASSIAAGGYTDTQYF; cdr3_nt: TGTGCCAGTAGTATCGCAGCGGGGGGATACACAGATACGCAGTATTTT; j_call: TRBJ2-3; v_call: TRBV19; clone_size: once; cdr3_length: 16; d_call: TRBD2
cdr3_aa: CASSPVASPYNEQFF; cdr3_nt: TGTGCCAGCTCACCCGTGGCTAGCCCCTACAATGAGCAGTTCTTC; j_call: TRBJ2-1; v_call: TRBV18; clone_size: .; cdr3_length: 15; d_call: .
cdr3_aa: CASGEGGYYGYTF; cdr3_nt: TGCGCCAGCGGGGAAGGGGGATACTATGGCTACACCTTC; j_call: TRBJ1-2; v_call: TRBV5-1; clone_size: .; cdr3_length: 13; d_call: .
cdr3_aa: CASSRGRAGGSVQFF; cdr3_nt: TGTGCCAGCAGTCGGGGGCGGGCGGGAGGGTCGGTGCAGTTCTTC; j_call: TRBJ2-1; v_call: TRBV6-5; clone_size: .; cdr3_length: 15; d_call: TRBD2
cdr3_aa: CASSYTGVTNQPQHF; cdr3_nt: TGTGCCAGCAGCTATACAGGGGTCACCAATCAGCCCCAGCATTTT; j_call: TRBJ1-5; v_call: TRBV5-6; clone_size: .; cdr3_length: 15; d_call: TRBD1
cdr3_aa: CASSIRSPSNYGYTF; cdr3_nt: TGTGCCAGTAGTATCCGGTCACCGTCCAACTATGGCTACACCTTC; j_call: TRBJ1-2; v_call: TRBV19; clone_size: .; cdr3_length: 15; d_call: .
cdr3_aa: CASSEVAGMGQISGYTF; cdr3_nt: TGTGCCAGCTCAGAGGTCGCAGGGATGGGCCAGATCTCTGGCTACACCTTC; j_call: TRBJ1-2; v_call: TRBV18; clone_size: .; cdr3_length: 17; d_call: .
cdr3_aa: CASSPGTSGYNEQFF; cdr3_nt: TGTGCCAGCAGCCCTGGGACTAGCGGGTACAATGAGCAGTTCTTC; j_call: TRBJ2-1; v_call: TRBV4-2; clone_size: .; cdr3_length: 15; d_call: TRBD2
cdr3_aa: CASLPAGGGETQYF; cdr3_nt: TGTGCCAGCCTACCGGCGGGCGGCGGGGAGACCCAGTACTTC; j_call: TRBJ2-5; v_call: TRBV5-6; clone_size: .; cdr3_length: 14; d_call: .
cdr3_aa: CASSYSDSRNQPQHF; cdr3_nt: TGTGCCAGCAGTTACTCGGACAGTCGAAATCAGCCCCAGCATTTT; j_call: TRBJ1-5; v_call: TRBV6-6; clone_size: .; cdr3_length: 15; d_call: .
cdr3_aa: CASSPLVLYGYTF; cdr3_nt: TGTGCCAGCAGCCCCCTAGTACTTTATGGCTACACCTTC; j_call: TRBJ1-2; v_call: TRBV7-9; clone_size: .; cdr3_length: 13; d_call: .
cdr3_aa: CASRGSSGDGYTF; cdr3_nt: TGTGCCAGCCGGGGATCATCAGGGGATGGCTACACCTTC; j_call: TRBJ1-2; v_call: TRBV25-1; clone_size: .; cdr3_length: 13; d_call: .
cdr3_aa: CASTTGGGTNTEAFF; cdr3_nt: TGTGCCAGTACCACCGGTGGAGGCACGAACACTGAAGCTTTCTTT; j_call: TRBJ1-1; v_call: TRBV19; clone_size: .; cdr3_length: 15; d_call: .
cdr3_aa: CASSGGQGPYEQYF; cdr3_nt: TGTGCCAGCAGCGGGGGACAGGGACCCTACGAGCAGTACTTC; j_call: TRBJ2-7; v_call: TRBV9; clone_size: .; cdr3_length: 14; d_call: TRBD1
cdr3_aa: CASRVSRRGLTNEQFF; cdr3_nt: TGTGCCAGCAGGGTCAGTAGGCGGGGACTAACCAATGAGCAGTTCTTC; j_call: TRBJ2-1; v_call: TRBV2; clone_size: .; cdr3_length: 16; d_call: TRBD2
cdr3_aa: CASSLGTSGNSRVGNEQFF; cdr3_nt: TGCGCCAGCAGCTTAGGGACTAGCGGGAACTCACGTGTGGGGAATGAGCAGTTCTTC; j_call: TRBJ2-1; v_call: TRBV5-1; clone_size: .; cdr3_length: 19; d_call: TRBD2